Following are 27 T cell receptor beta chains from one sample sequenced in a study of T cell responses to AZD1222 COVID-19 vaccine (dated by TCRdb to the early 2020s). Receptor libraries were prepared by the immunoSEQ multiplex PCR assay. TCRdb obtained this table from immuneACCESS and retained in-frame rearrangements with V and J assigned. These tables miss some clones; where compared with another copy, unresolved V genes account for less than half of the shortfall, and the remainder is unexplained. The sample table lists some 160,000 clones, 70% to 90% of them with a count of one. The ten biggest clones cover roughly 0.98% of the sample. In light of the paper, this sample's time point label describes: about 28 days (+/-7) after the second vaccine dose. Sequenced material: peripheral blood, taken 28 days after the second AZD1222 dose. All receptors come from an adult who received the AZD1222 COVID-19 vaccine.

The chain has TRBV4-1 and TRBJ1-2; D is ambiguous. This CDR3 comprises 15 residues. Trimming shortened V by 1 base and J by 4 bases, and 13 bases separated the two germline ends. Germline loops: CDR1 MGHRA, CDR2 YSYEKL. The CDR3 spells CASSQGPAMAYGYTF. The CDR3 DNA reads TGCGCCAGCAGCCAAGGGCCGGCTATGGCCTATGGCTACACCTTC.

This sequence joins TRBV10-3 and TRBJ1-5; TRBD1 might be the D (5 bases). Germline V gives CDR1 ENHRY, CDR2 SYGVKD. The CDR3 length is 12 residues. Trimming removed 3 bases at V and 5 bases at J, with 5 bases between. Here the CDR3 reads CAISDRDQPQHF. The CDR3 DNA sequence: TGTGCCATCAGTGACAGGGATCAGCCCCAGCATTTT.

The rearrangement joins TRBV5-1 to TRBJ1-2; 9 nucleotides align to TRBD1. The V gene end was trimmed by 5 bases and the J gene end by 3 bases; junction bases not matched to a gene: 5. CDR1 is SGHRS and CDR2 is YFSETQ in the germline V gene. This CDR3 has 14 amino acids. The CDR3 sequence is CASRTGGSDYGYTF. Written as DNA, the CDR3 is TGCGCCAGCAGGACAGGGGGGTCGGACTATGGCTACACCTTC.

This rearrangement joins TRBV3-1 (or the pseudogene TRBV3-2) to TRBJ2-3; 8 nucleotides line up with TRBD1. After removal of 2 bases from V and 6 bases from J, the junction contained 7 bases not matched to a gene. This CDR3 region has 15 residues. The germline CDR1 and CDR2 sequences are LGHDT and YNNKEL (reference sequence). The CDR3, as DNA: TGTGCCAGCAGCCAACGACAGGGGCTGGCTGATACGCAGTATTTT. Translation gives CASSQRQGLADTQYF.

The chain has TRBV6-5 and TRBJ2-2; D unclear. Germline assignment: CDR1 MNHEY and CDR2 SVGAGI. This CDR3 is 12 amino acids long. Trimming took 7 bases from V and 6 from J, leaving 9 bases between them. The CDR3 bases are TGTGCCAGCACCACGGGCGCCGGGGAGCTGTTTTTT. Translated: CASTTGAGELFF.

The rearrangement uses TRBV6-6 and TRBJ1-2; D might be TRBD1 (5 bases). Trimming took 0 bases from V and 7 from J, leaving 18 bases between them. In germline, CDR1 is MNHNY, CDR2 SVGAGI (reference sequence). The CDR3 totals 16 residues. In DNA, the CDR3 is TGTGCCAGCAGTTACTCCCCTACGTACCAGGGCGGTGGCTACACCTTC. It specifies CASSYSPTYQGGGYTF.

In this sample, this clone turned up a few times. The genes are TRBV15 and TRBJ2-7; 7 bases agree with TRBD1. The CDR3 totals 12 residues. In germline, CDR1 is LNHNV, CDR2 YYDKDF (reference sequence). V shed 6 bases and J 7 bases; nucleotides not matched to a gene: 6. CDR3 nucleotide sequence: TGTGCCACCAGGTCGACAGGGAATGAGCAGTACTTC. Its translation: CATRSTGNEQYF.

The V call is TRBV4-2, the J call TRBJ2-4, with D hard to call. Germline V gene lookup returns CDR1 LGHNA and CDR2 YNFKEQ. Trimming left V 1 base short and J 2 bases short, with 9 bases between. The CDR3 length is 15 residues. The DNA for the CDR3 is TGTGCCAGCAGCCAAGGCCGATTAACCAAAAACATTCAGTACTTC. Protein: CASSQGRLTKNIQYF.

The chain carries TRBV27 and TRBJ2-3; no firm D call. V lost 5 bases, J lost 4 bases, and 16 bases lay in between. The germline V gene encodes CDR1 MNHEY and CDR2 SMNVEV (reference sequence). The CDR3 is 15 amino acids. CDR3 in DNA: TGTGCCAGCAGTCCCACAAGGGCGAGATCAGATACGCAGTATTTT. Its protein is CASSPTRARSDTQYF.

In its sample, this clone was seen a few times. This chain connects TRBV7-2 to TRBJ2-2, with TRBD1 as a possible D gene (5 bases). CDR1 is SGHTA, CDR2 FQGNSA, per germline. Deletions cut 5 bases from V and 2 bases from J, with 12 bases between. The CDR3 is 15 residues long. CDR3 nucleotides: TGTGCCAGCAGCCCCGACAGATTAAACACCGGGGAGCTGTTTTTT. It is translated as CASSPDRLNTGELFF.

The genes are TRBV4-1 and TRBJ2-2; D gene ambiguous. Trimming removed 1 base from V and 5 bases from J, with 11 bases in between. This CDR3 has 15 amino acids. CDR1 is MGHRA, CDR2 YSYEKL, per germline. CDR3 residues: CASSQGAEATGELFF. DNA for the CDR3: TGCGCCAGCAGCCAAGGGGCAGAAGCTACCGGGGAGCTGTTTTTT.

The rearrangement joins TRBV2 to TRBJ2-2, with D perhaps matching TRBD2 (8 bases). From germline, CDR1 is SNHLY and CDR2 FYNNEI. The CDR3 sequence is 14 residues long. The CDR3 is CASGGGWNTGELFF. The CDR3, as DNA: TGTGCTTCGGGAGGGGGCTGGAACACCGGGGAGCTGTTTTTT.

This clone was picked up one time. The chain recombines TRBV2 with TRBJ2-5; D gene unclear. There are 11 residues in the CDR3. V lost 4 bases, J lost 5 bases, and 5 bases lay in between. Germline loops: CDR1 SNHLY, CDR2 FYNNEI. CDR3 in DNA: TGTGCCAGCAGTGTGGCGGAGACCCAGTACTTC. It encodes CASSVAETQYF. The full variable domain, its missing parts supplied by reference TRBV2 and TRBJ2-5, is EPEVTQTPSHQVTQMGQEVILRCVPISNHLYFYWYRQILGQKVEFLVSFYNNEISEKSEIFDDQFSVERPDGSNFTLKIRSTKLEDSAMYFCASSVAETQYFGPGTRLLVL.

The V gene is TRBV7-9, the J gene TRBJ2-1; possible D gene TRBD1, 6 bases. Germline-derived CDR1 and CDR2 are SEHNR and FQNEAQ (reference sequence). Trimming stripped 7 bases from V and 0 bases from J, with 13 bases between. There are 15 residues in the CDR3. The DNA for the CDR3 is TGTGCCAGCACAAACAGGGAAAGCTCCTACAATGAGCAGTTCTTC. This sequence encodes CASTNRESSYNEQFF. Supplemented by reference TRBV7-9 and TRBJ2-1, the full variable domain reads DTGVSQNPRHKITKRGQNVTFRCDPISEHNRLYWYRQTLGQGPEFLTYFQNEAQLEKSRLLSDRFSAERPKGSFSTLEIQRTEQGDSAMYLCASTNRESSYNEQFFGPGTRLTVL.

Details on this clone: At one boundary the junction diverges from the germline segment, which might be a read error. This chain links TRBV2 with TRBJ1-4; D is perhaps TRBD1 (5 bases). CDR1 and CDR2 (germline): SNHLY, FYNNEI. This CDR3 comprises 14 residues. DNA for the CDR3: TGTGCCAGCAGCCTTAGATTCCCCTCCTGGGGACTCCGTTTT. Residues: CASSLRFPSWGLRF.

The chain links TRBV7-2 to TRBJ2-7, with 11 nucleotides matching TRBD2. Germline CDR1 SGHTA, CDR2 FQGNSA. This CDR3 region has 14 residues. The junction had 0 bases not matched to a gene; V was cut back by 2 bases and J by 3 bases. The CDR3 DNA sequence: TGTGCCAGCAGCTTAACTAGCGGGGGCTACGAGCAGTACTTC. Its protein is CASSLTSGGYEQYF.

This clone was seen only once. The chain couples TRBV15 to TRBJ1-3; maybe TRBD1 (6 bases). This CDR3 has 15 residues. Trimming removed 3 bases at V and 3 bases at J, with 12 bases between. Germline V gives CDR1 LNHNV, CDR2 YYDKDF (reference sequence). The CDR3 here is CATSRETGVGNTIYF. In DNA form, the CDR3 reads TGTGCCACCAGCAGGGAGACAGGTGTTGGAAACACCATATATTTT.

The rearrangement links TRBV27 to TRBJ1-1; TRBD1 aligns across 9 bases. Looked up from germline, CDR1 is MNHEY and CDR2 is SMNVEV (reference sequence). After removal of 3 bases from V and 11 bases from J, the junction contained 7 bases not matched to a gene. This CDR3 is built from 13 residues. Written as DNA, the CDR3 is TGTGCCAGCAGTTTTCCCGGGACAGGGACGGCTTTCTTT. Protein product: CASSFPGTGTAFF.

The CDR3 loop reads CASSAREGDNQPQHF. The CDR3 region has the DNA TGTGCCAGCAGTGCCAGGGAGGGGGACAATCAGCCCCAGCATTTT. The chain combines TRBV2 with TRBJ1-5; D might be TRBD1 (6 bases). Germline CDR1 is SNHLY and CDR2 is FYNNEI. Between the trimmed V and J ends, which lost 4 bases and 3 bases, there was a span of 13 bases. This CDR3 has 15 residues.

The rearrangement uses TRBV19 and TRBJ1-3; TRBD1 is a possible D gene (5 bases). Trimming left V 8 bases short and J 0 bases short, with 11 bases between. This CDR3 contains 14 residues. CDR1 LNHDA and CDR2 SQIVND come from the germline V gene (reference sequence). The CDR3 spells CASLGRSSGNTIYF. The CDR3 DNA reads TGTGCCAGTCTGGGACGGAGCTCTGGAAACACCATATATTTT.

The count of this clone is one. The chain combines TRBV2 with TRBJ2-7; D possibly uses TRBD1 or TRBD2 (5 bases each). Looked up from germline, CDR1 is SNHLY and CDR2 is FYNNEI. Trimming cost V 1 base and J 6 bases, with 10 bases left between them. The CDR3 contains 13 residues. The CDR3 region has the DNA TGTGCCAGCAGTGAAGGCAGGGCGGGCGAGCAGTACTTC. Translation gives CASSEGRAGEQYF.

Only one count was recorded for this clone. The chain couples TRBV18 to TRBJ2-1; D is unresolved. The CDR3 is 15 amino acids. Trimming stripped 2 bases from V and 7 bases from J, with 15 bases between. Per germline, CDR1 KGHSH and CDR2 LQKENI. The CDR3 DNA reads TGTGCCAGCTCACCAAAGCAGTGGAAGTGGAATGAGCAGTTCTTC. Translated: CASSPKQWKWNEQFF.

The sample holds one count of this clone. The chain employs TRBV4-2 and TRBJ2-1, with TRBD2 matching over 12 bases. V was pared by 1 base and J by 4 bases, with 5 bases of the junction left unmatched. Germline V lookup: CDR1 LGHNA, CDR2 YNFKEQ. The CDR3 loop spans 17 amino acids. CDR3 sequence (DNA): TGTGCCAGCAGCCAAGGGTACGGGACTAGCGGGTACAATGAGCAGTTCTTC. Protein: CASSQGYGTSGYNEQFF.

Comment on this clone: Different DNA sequences within this sample yield the same CDR3. V gene TRBV6-5 combines with J gene TRBJ2-7; 11 nucleotides agree with TRBD2. CDR3 length: 15 residues. Germline V lookup: CDR1 MNHEY, CDR2 SVGAGI. Trimming removed 6 bases from V and 1 base from J; junction bases left unmatched: 5. Written as DNA, the CDR3 is TGTGCCAGCAGCTTAACTAGCGGGGGTTCCTACGAGCAGTACTTC. Translating it yields CASSLTSGGSYEQYF.

This chain links TRBV12-5 with TRBJ1-2, with no clear D. V was shortened by 0 bases and J by 2 bases, with 7 bases between the two germline ends. From germline, CDR1 is LGHNT and CDR2 FRNRAP. CDR3 size: 14 residues. The CDR3 nucleotides are TGTGCTAGTGGTTTGGTAGTAGAGAACTATGGCTACACCTTC. Its translation: CASGLVVENYGYTF.

This chain links TRBV7-2 with TRBJ1-1; no clear D. Germline lookup yields CDR1 SGHTA and CDR2 FQGNSA. V shed 1 base and J shed 0 bases, with 6 bases lying between them. The CDR3 contains 14 residues. CDR3 sequence reads: CASSLEHLNTEAFF. Written as DNA, the CDR3 is TGTGCCAGCAGCTTAGAACACCTGAACACTGAAGCTTTCTTT. Using reference TRBV7-2 and TRBJ1-1 for the parts outside the CDR3, the full variable domain is GAGVSQSPSNKVTEKGKDVELRCDPISGHTALYWYRQSLGQGLEFLIYFQGNSAPDKSGLPSDRFSAERTGGSVSTLTIQRTQQEDSAVYLCASSLEHLNTEAFFGQGTRLTVV.

V and J are TRBV2 and TRBJ2-7; 9 nucleotides match TRBD1. Germline V gene lookup returns CDR1 SNHLY and CDR2 FYNNEI. The CDR3 contains 13 residues. Germline trimming cut 6 bases from V and 5 bases from J; bases unmatched to any gene: 5. CDR3 region: CASRGQGPNEQYF. Written as DNA, the CDR3 is TGTGCCAGCAGGGGACAGGGCCCCAACGAGCAGTACTTC. Supplemented by reference TRBV2 and TRBJ2-7, the full variable domain reads EPEVTQTPSHQVTQMGQEVILRCVPISNHLYFYWYRQILGQKVEFLVSFYNNEISEKSEIFDDQFSVERPDGSNFTLKIRSTKLEDSAMYFCASRGQGPNEQYFGPGTRLTVT.